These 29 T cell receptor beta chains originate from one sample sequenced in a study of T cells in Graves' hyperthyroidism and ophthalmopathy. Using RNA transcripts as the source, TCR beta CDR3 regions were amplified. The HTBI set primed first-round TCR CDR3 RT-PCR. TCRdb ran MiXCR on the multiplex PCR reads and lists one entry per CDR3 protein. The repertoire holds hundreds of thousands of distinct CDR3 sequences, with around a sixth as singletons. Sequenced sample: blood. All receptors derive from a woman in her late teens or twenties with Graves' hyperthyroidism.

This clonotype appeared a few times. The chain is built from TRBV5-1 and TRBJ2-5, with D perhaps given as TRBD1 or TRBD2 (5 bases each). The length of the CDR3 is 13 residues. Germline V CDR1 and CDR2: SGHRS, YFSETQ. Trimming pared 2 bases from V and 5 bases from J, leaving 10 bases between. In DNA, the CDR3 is TGCGCCAGCAGCTTTGAGGGGTTGGAGACCCAGTACTTC. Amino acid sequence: CASSFEGLETQYF.

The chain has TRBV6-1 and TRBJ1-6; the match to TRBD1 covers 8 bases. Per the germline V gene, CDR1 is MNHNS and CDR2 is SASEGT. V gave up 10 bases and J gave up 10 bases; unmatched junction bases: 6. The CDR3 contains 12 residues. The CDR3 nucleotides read TGTGCCATCCGACAGGGGTCATCACCCCTCCACTTT. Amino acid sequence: CAIRQGSSPLHF.

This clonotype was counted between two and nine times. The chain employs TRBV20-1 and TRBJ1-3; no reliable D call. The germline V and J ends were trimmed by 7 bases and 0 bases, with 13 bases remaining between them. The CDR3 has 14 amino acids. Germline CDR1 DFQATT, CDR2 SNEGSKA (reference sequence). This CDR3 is CSVLPGDSGNTIYF. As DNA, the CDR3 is TGCAGTGTCCTACCGGGAGACTCTGGAAACACCATATATTTT.

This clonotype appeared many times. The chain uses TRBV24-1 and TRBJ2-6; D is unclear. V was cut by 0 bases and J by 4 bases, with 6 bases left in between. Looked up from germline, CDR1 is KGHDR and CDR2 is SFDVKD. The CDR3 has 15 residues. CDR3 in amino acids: CATSDLSPGANVLTF. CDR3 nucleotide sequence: TGTGCCACCAGTGATTTGTCCCCGGGGGCCAACGTCCTGACTTTC.

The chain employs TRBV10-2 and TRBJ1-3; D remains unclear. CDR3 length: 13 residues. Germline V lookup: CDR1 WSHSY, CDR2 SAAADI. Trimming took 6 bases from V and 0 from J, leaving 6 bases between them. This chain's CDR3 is CASRESSGNTIYF. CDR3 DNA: TGCGCCAGCAGGGAGAGCTCTGGAAACACCATATATTTT.

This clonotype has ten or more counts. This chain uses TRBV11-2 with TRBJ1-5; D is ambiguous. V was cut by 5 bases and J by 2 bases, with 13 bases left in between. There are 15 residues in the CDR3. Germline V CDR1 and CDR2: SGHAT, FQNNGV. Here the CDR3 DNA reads TGTGCCAGCAGCGCGGGTCTAGCGGGCAATCAGCCCCAGCATTTT. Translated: CASSAGLAGNQPQHF.

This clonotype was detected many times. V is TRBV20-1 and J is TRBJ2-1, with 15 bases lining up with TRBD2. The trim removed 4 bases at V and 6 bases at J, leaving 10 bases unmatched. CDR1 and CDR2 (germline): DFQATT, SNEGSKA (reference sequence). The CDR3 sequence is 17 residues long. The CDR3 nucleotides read TGCAGTGCTACTTCCCCCGGACTAGCGGGAGGGGGCAATGAGCAGTTCTTC. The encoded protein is CSATSPGLAGGGNEQFF.

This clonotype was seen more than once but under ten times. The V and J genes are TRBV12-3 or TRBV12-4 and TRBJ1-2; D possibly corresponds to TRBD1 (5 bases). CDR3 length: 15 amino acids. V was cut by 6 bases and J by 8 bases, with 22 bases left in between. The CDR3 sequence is CASSPTGTSREGYTF. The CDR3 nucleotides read TGTGCCAGCAGCCCGACCGGGACCTCCCGAGAGGGCTACACCTTC.

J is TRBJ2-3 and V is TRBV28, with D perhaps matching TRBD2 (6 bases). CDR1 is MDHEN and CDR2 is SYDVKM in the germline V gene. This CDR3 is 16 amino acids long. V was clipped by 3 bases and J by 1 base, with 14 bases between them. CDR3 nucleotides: TGTGCCAGCAGTTTTTTCGGAGGGCTAGGCACAGATACGCAGTATTTT. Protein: CASSFFGGLGTDTQYF.

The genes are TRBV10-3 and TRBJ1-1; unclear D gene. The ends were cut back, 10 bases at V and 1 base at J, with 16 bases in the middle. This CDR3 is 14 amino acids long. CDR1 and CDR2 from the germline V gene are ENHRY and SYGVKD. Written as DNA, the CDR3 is TGTGCCACGATTCCTGGGCGGCAGAACACTGAAGCTTTCTTT. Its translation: CATIPGRQNTEAFF.

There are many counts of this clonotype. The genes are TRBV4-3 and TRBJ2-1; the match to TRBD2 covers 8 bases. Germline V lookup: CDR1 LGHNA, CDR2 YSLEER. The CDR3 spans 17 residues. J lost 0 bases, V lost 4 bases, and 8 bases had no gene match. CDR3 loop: CASSLALAASSYNEQFF. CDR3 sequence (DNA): TGCGCCAGCAGCCTTGCACTAGCGGCGAGCTCCTACAATGAGCAGTTCTTC.

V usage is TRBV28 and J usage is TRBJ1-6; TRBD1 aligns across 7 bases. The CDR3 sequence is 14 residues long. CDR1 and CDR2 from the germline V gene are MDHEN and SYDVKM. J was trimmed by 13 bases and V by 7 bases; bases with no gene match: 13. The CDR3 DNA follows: TGTGCCAGCAAGACGGGACAGTTCCGGGGTCCCCTCCACTTT. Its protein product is CASKTGQFRGPLHF.

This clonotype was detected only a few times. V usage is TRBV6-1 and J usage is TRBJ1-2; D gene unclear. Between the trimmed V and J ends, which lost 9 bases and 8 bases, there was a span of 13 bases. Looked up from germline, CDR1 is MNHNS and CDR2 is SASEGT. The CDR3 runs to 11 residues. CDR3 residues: CASSSSEGYTF. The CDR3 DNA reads TGTGCCAGTTCTTCGTCCGAGGGCTACACCTTC.

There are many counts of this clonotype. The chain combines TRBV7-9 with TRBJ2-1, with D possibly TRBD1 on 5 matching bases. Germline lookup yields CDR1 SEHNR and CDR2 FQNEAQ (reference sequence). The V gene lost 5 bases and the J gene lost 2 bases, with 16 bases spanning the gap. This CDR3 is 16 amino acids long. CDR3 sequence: CASSPSVGRAYNEQFF. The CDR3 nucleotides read TGTGCCAGCAGCCCATCAGTGGGGCGCGCCTACAATGAGCAGTTCTTC.

The CDR3 nucleotides are TGTGCCACCGTACAGGGACGGGACAATTCACCCCTCCACTTT. It specifies CATVQGRDNSPLHF. The genes are TRBV10-3 and TRBJ1-6; tentatively, D is TRBD1 (6 bases). Germline assignment: CDR1 ENHRY and CDR2 SYGVKD. V lost 10 bases and J lost 7, with 17 bases in between. CDR3 length equals 14 residues.

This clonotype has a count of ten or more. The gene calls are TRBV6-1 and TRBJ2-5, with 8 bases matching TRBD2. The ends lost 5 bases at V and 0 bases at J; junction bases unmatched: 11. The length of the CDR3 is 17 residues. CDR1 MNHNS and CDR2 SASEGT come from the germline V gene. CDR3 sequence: CASSYPSGRLNQETQYF. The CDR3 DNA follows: TGTGCCAGCAGTTACCCTAGCGGGCGCCTAAACCAAGAGACCCAGTACTTC.

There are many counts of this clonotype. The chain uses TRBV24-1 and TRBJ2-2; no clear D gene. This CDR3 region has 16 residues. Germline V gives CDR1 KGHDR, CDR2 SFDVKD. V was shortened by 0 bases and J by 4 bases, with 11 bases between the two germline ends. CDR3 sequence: CATSDLRAGVTGELFF. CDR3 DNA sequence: TGTGCCACCAGTGATTTGCGAGCTGGGGTCACCGGGGAGCTGTTTTTT.

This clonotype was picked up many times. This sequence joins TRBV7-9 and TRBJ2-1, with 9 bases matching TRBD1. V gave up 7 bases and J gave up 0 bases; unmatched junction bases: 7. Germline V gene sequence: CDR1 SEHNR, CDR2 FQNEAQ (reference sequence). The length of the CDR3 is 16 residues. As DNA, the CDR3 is TGTGCCAGCACCGGAGCGACAGGGGGCTCCTACAATGAGCAGTTCTTC. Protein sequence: CASTGATGGSYNEQFF.

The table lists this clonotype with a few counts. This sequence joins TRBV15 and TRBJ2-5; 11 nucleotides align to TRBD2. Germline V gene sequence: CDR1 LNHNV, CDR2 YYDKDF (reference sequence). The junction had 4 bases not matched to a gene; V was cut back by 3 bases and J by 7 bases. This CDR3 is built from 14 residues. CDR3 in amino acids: CATSRTSGMLTQYF. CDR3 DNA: TGTGCCACCAGCAGGACTAGCGGGATGTTGACCCAGTACTTC.

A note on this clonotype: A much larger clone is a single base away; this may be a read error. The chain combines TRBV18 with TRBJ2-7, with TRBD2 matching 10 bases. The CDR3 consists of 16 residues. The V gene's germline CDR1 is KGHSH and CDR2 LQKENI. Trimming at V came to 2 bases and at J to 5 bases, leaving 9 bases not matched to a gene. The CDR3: CASSPISGGASHEQYF. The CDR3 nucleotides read TGTGCCAGCTCACCAATCAGCGGGGGGGCGAGCCACGAGCAGTACTTC.

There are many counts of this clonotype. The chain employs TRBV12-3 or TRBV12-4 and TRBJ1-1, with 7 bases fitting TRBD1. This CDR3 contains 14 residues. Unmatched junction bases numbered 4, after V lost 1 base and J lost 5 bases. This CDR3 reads CASSLEGAMTEAFF. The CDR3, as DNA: TGTGCCAGCAGTTTAGAGGGGGCGATGACTGAAGCTTTCTTT.

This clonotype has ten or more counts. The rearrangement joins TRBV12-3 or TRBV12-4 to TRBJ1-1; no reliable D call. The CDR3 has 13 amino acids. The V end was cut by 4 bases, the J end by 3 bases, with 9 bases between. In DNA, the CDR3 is TGTGCCAGCAGTTCGGAACTCTACACTGAAGCTTTCTTT. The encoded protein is CASSSELYTEAFF.

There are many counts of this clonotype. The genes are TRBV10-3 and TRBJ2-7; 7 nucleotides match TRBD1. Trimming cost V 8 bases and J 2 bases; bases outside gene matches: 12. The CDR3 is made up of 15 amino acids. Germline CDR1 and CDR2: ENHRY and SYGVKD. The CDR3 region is CAIPDRNLKTYEQYF. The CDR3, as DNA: TGTGCCATCCCGGACAGGAACCTTAAAACCTACGAGCAGTACTTC.

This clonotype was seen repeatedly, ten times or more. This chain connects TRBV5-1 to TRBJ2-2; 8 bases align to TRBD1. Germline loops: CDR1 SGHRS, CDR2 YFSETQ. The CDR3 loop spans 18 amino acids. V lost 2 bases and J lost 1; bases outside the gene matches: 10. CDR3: CASSFIARDRRNTGELFF. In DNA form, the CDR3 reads TGCGCCAGCAGCTTCATCGCCCGGGACAGGAGGAACACCGGGGAGCTGTTTTTT.

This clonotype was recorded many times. The CDR3 region has the DNA TGTGCCAGCAAGACCGGGACGGACCGGCATACGCAGTATTTT. The encoded protein is CASKTGTDRHTQYF. This chain links TRBV28 with TRBJ2-3, with D perhaps being TRBD1 or TRBD2 (5 bases each). The CDR3 is made up of 14 amino acids. Trimming removed 7 bases from V and 7 bases from J, with 18 bases in between. Germline assignment: CDR1 MDHEN and CDR2 SYDVKM.

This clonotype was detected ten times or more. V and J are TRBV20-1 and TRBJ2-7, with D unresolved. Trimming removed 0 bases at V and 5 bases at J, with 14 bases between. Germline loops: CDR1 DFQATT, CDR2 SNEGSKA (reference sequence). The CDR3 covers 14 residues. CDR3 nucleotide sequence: TGCAGTGCTAGAGATCCTGCAGGTCACCACGAGCAGTACTTC. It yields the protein CSARDPAGHHEQYF.

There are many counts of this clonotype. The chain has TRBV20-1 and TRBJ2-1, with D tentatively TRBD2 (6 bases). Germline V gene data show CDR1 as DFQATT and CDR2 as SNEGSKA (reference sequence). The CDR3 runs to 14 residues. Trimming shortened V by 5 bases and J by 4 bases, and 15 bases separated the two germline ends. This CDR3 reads CSAWTNGSYNEQFF. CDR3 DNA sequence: TGCAGTGCTTGGACTAACGGGAGTTACAATGAGCAGTTCTTC.

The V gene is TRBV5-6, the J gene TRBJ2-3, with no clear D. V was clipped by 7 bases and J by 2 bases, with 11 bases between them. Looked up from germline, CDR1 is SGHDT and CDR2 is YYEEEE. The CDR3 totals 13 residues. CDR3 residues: CASVAVNTDTQYF. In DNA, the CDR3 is TGTGCCAGCGTGGCAGTGAACACAGATACGCAGTATTTT.

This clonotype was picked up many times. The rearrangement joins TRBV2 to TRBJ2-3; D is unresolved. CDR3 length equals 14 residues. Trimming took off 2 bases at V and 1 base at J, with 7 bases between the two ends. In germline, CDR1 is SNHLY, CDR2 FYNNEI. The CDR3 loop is CASSESQRTDTQYF. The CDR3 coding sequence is TGTGCCAGCAGTGAATCACAGCGCACAGATACGCAGTATTTT. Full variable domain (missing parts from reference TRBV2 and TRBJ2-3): EPEVTQTPSHQVTQMGQEVILRCVPISNHLYFYWYRQILGQKVEFLVSFYNNEISEKSEIFDDQFSVERPDGSNFTLKIRSTKLEDSAMYFCASSESQRTDTQYFGPGTRLTVL.